Sequencing of this T cell receptor beta chain was carried out in a study of graft-versus-host responses after intestinal transplantation. Study details: Induction using anti-thymocyte globulin, followed by tacrolimus and steroids for roughly 3 years, was given to all recipients.

V trimming: 5 bases; J trimming: 3 bases; junction bases outside the gene matches: 7. CDR3 length: 15 residues. In germline, CDR1 is MNHNS, CDR2 SASEGT. Sequencing used immunoSEQ multiplex PCR; TCRdb keeps in-frame clones, though not all of them. The table has around 110,000 clones, approximately 86% seen once. Study-wide results and limits: The presence of high graft-versus-host to host-versus-graft clonal ratios in allografts characterized patients with graft-donor T cell macrochimerism.

As concerns this clone: What it binds is unknown.

The clonotype originates from a human donor who was the organ donor for an intestinal transplant. This material consisted of unstimulated CD4+ T cells sorted from spleen or lymph node cells, taken before transplant. The chain links TRBV6-1 to TRBJ2-4; 7 nucleotides match TRBD1. The CDR3: CASSKNQGDKNIQYF. The CDR3 nucleotides are TGTGCCAGCAGTAAGAATCAGGGGGACAAAAACATTCAGTACTTC.